Following are 26 T cell receptor beta chains from one sample sequenced in a study of breast tumors, draining lymph nodes, adjacent tissues. TCRdb analysed the multiplex PCR reads with MiXCR anew, one entry per CDR3 protein. The data show fewer than 85,000 distinct CDR3 sequences, with roughly 19% seen just once and around 2.5% held by the top ten. The lymph nodes were axillary draining lymph nodes from breast cancer patients. The sample was axillary lymph node tissue. The receptors originated from a female donor with breast cancer. Some clones in this sample may be carry-over from other donors' samples.

The rearrangement uses TRBV12-3 or TRBV12-4 and TRBJ2-3; 13 bases line up with TRBD2. The CDR3 length is 17 residues. The trim removed 6 bases at V and 5 bases at J, leaving 11 bases unmatched. In DNA, the CDR3 is TGTGCCAGCAGCCCTGGACTAGCGGGAGTTACTAAAGATACGCAGTATTTT. It is translated as CASSPGLAGVTKDTQYF.

This clonotype showed up just once. This may be a read error: a much more frequent sequence differs by one nucleotide. The rearrangement uses TRBV4-1 and TRBJ1-2; weak D call: TRBD1 (5 bases). V lost 0 bases, J lost 13 bases, and 12 bases lay in between. The CDR3 extends over 12 amino acids. Per germline, CDR1 MGHRA and CDR2 YSYEKL. The CDR3 spells CASSQDRDRCTF. CDR3 in DNA: TGCGCCAGCAGCCAAGACCGGGACCGCTGCACCTTC.

This clonotype came up many times. The chain uses TRBV4-3 and TRBJ1-6; D unclear. V was trimmed by 0 bases and J by 8 bases, leaving 11 bases between them. The length of the CDR3 is 15 residues. Germline CDR1 reads LGHNA; CDR2 reads YSLEER. The CDR3 DNA follows: TGCGCCAGCAGCCAAGATGGCCGGGTGGATTCACCCCTCCACTTT. Protein product: CASSQDGRVDSPLHF.

This clonotype was found many times. This chain links TRBV2 with TRBJ2-7, with 13 nucleotides matching TRBD2. Germline trimming cut 4 bases from V and 2 bases from J; bases unmatched to any gene: 8. CDR3 size: 17 residues. CDR1 and CDR2 from the germline V gene are SNHLY and FYNNEI. Written as DNA, the CDR3 is TGTGCCAGCAGTGCCCCGACTAGCGGGGGGAACCCCTACGAGCAGTACTTC. It encodes CASSAPTSGGNPYEQYF.

This rearrangement joins TRBV20-1 to TRBJ2-7; D is tentatively TRBD1 or TRBD2 (5 bases each). V lost 4 bases to trimming and J lost 3 bases, with 10 bases between them. Germline V lookup: CDR1 DFQATT, CDR2 SNEGSKA (reference sequence). The CDR3 covers 12 residues. For the CDR3, the DNA is TGCAGTGCTAAGTCGGGACGCTACGAGCAGTACTTC. This codes for CSAKSGRYEQYF.

This clonotype has a handful of counts. It may be a read error: a sequence one base away is much more abundant. The chain employs TRBV11-3 and TRBJ2-7; 12 nucleotides agree with TRBD2. Germline values: CDR1 SGHNT, CDR2 YENEEA. CDR3 length equals 14 residues. The CDR3: CAGSVLAGGHEQYF. The DNA of the CDR3 is TGTGCCGGCAGCGTACTAGCGGGAGGCCACGAGCAGTACTTC.

This clonotype was observed many times. The chain employs TRBV10-2 and TRBJ2-2, with 10 positions matching TRBD2. J gave up 5 bases and V 4 bases, and 1 base lay outside the gene matches. Germline-derived CDR1 and CDR2 are WSHSY and SAAADI. The CDR3 length is 14 residues. The CDR3 region is CASSAGLATGELFF. The CDR3 bases are TGCGCCAGCAGTGCGGGACTAGCGACCGGGGAGCTGTTTTTT.

The J gene is TRBJ2-1, the V gene TRBV30; a possible D gene is TRBD2 (5 bases). The CDR3 length is 16 residues. V was cut by 0 bases and J by 5 bases, with 17 bases left in between. The germline V gene has CDR1 GTSNPN and CDR2 SVGIG (reference sequence). CDR3 coding DNA: TGTGCCTGGAGTGTAAGGTTCGGGGAAAGGAACAATGAGCAGTTCTTC. Residues: CAWSVRFGERNNEQFF.

Worth noting for this clonotype: A much bigger clone sits one base away, suggesting this may be a read error. The CDR3 nucleotides are TGTGCCAGCAGGCGAGCGGGGACTTACAATGAGCAGTTCTTC. It is translated as CASRRAGTYNEQFF. V is TRBV6-5 and J is TRBJ2-1; 7 bases line up with TRBD2. Trimming at V came to 6 bases and at J to 4 bases, leaving 6 bases not matched to a gene. CDR3 size: 14 residues. Germline CDR1 reads MNHEY; CDR2 reads SVGAGI.

In this sample, this clonotype turned up a few times. The V call is TRBV12-3 or TRBV12-4, the J call TRBJ2-5; a possible D gene is TRBD2 (6 bases). Trimming shortened V by 3 bases and J by 5 bases, and 16 bases separated the two germline ends. The CDR3 totals 15 residues. The DNA for the CDR3 is TGTGCCAGCAGTTTTAGGTCCGGGAGTCTGGAGACCCAGTACTTC. This encodes CASSFRSGSLETQYF.

Many counts were recorded for this clonotype. The CDR3: CASTWGDSFLYEQYF. The CDR3 DNA is TGCGCCAGCACCTGGGGGGACAGCTTTCTCTACGAGCAGTACTTC. The gene calls are TRBV5-1 and TRBJ2-7; D possibly corresponds to TRBD1 (7 bases). This CDR3 has 15 amino acids. Germline-derived CDR1 and CDR2 are SGHRS and YFSETQ. The ends were cut back, 6 bases at V and 3 bases at J, with 19 bases in the middle.

This clonotype was counted many times. The chain combines TRBV20-1 with TRBJ2-3; TRBD2 might be the D (7 bases). CDR3 length: 15 amino acids. Trimming left V 5 bases short and J 3 bases short, with 18 bases between. Germline CDR1 reads DFQATT; CDR2 reads SNEGSKA (reference sequence). Here the CDR3 DNA reads TGCAGTGCTTTCTCAGGGGCGGGAGTTACAGATACGCAGTATTTT. It translates to CSAFSGAGVTDTQYF.

This clonotype has ten or more counts. The chain joins TRBV7-2 to TRBJ2-2; TRBD2 matches at 7 bases. This CDR3 spans 15 amino acids. From germline, CDR1 is SGHTA and CDR2 FQGNSA. V was pared by 8 bases and J by 7 bases, with 13 bases of the junction left unmatched. The CDR3 DNA is TGTGCCAGCGGCCCTAAAGGGCGGGAGCACGGGGAGCTGTTTTTT. This codes for CASGPKGREHGELFF.

This clonotype is medium-sized (0.01 to 0.1%) within its sample. V usage is TRBV20-1 and J usage is TRBJ2-5; possibly TRBD1 for D (5 bases). Germline CDR1 and CDR2: DFQATT and SNEGSKA (reference sequence). The CDR3 extends over 13 amino acids. V lost 6 bases, J lost 5 bases, and 16 bases lay in between. The CDR3 reads CSAHPRAGETQYF. CDR3 nucleotide sequence: TGCAGTGCCCACCCCAGGGCCGGCGAGACCCAGTACTTC.

This clonotype was seen more than once but under ten times. A much larger clonotype is one base distant, so this may be a read error. The V call is TRBV5-5, the J call TRBJ2-3; 7 bases are shared with TRBD2. J gave up 2 bases and V 4 bases, and 7 bases lay outside the gene matches. Germline lookup yields CDR1 SGHKS and CDR2 YYEKEE (reference sequence). The CDR3 loop spans 15 amino acids. The chain's CDR3 is CASSLSSGNTDTQYF. The CDR3 nucleotides read TGTGCCAGCAGCCTTTCCAGCGGGAACACAGATACGCAGTATTTT. Drawing the rest from reference TRBV5-5 and TRBJ2-3, the complete variable domain is DAGVTQSPTHLIKTRGQQVTLRCSPISGHKSVSWYQQVLGQGPQFIFQYYEKEERGRGNFPDRFSARQFPNYSSELNVNALLLGDSALYLCASSLSSGNTDTQYFGPGTRLTVL.

There are many counts of this clonotype. Germline is not matched at one junction end, which may reflect a read error. The CDR3 protein is CASSPSGVNTQYF. The CDR3 DNA sequence: TGTGCTAGCAGCCCCTCGGGAGTAAATACGCAGTATTTT. The rearrangement uses TRBV7-7 and TRBJ2-3, with D possibly TRBD2 on 6 matching bases. Germline CDR1 and CDR2: SSHAT and FNYEAQ (reference sequence). The CDR3 is made up of 13 amino acids.

Points on this clonotype: A much larger clone differs from this one at a single base, so this may be a read error. V gene TRBV12-5 combines with J gene TRBJ2-7; TRBD2 aligns across 8 bases. Losses at the gene ends were 5 bases for V and 3 bases for J; bases not matched to a gene: 9. Per the germline V gene, CDR1 is LGHNT and CDR2 is FRNRAP. The CDR3 is made up of 15 amino acids. In DNA, the CDR3 is TGTGCTAGTGGTAATGTCGCGGGAGGAGTCTACGAGCAGTACTTC. Encoded protein: CASGNVAGGVYEQYF.

This clonotype was counted many times. J is TRBJ1-3 and V is TRBV6-5, with D uncertain. The germline CDR1 and CDR2 sequences are MNHEY and SVGAGI. The CDR3 length is 16 residues. Trimming took 5 bases from V and 0 from J, leaving 14 bases between them. CDR3 loop: CASSPRTFLSGNTIYF. CDR3 nucleotides: TGTGCCAGCAGTCCCCGAACGTTCCTCTCTGGAAACACCATATATTTT.

This clonotype was counted at least ten times. The J gene is TRBJ2-3, the V gene TRBV7-9, with a weak D call TRBD1 (6 bases). Germline lookup yields CDR1 SEHNR and CDR2 FQNEAQ (reference sequence). The CDR3 extends over 14 amino acids. V was clipped by 7 bases and J by 3 bases, with 14 bases between them. CDR3 loop: CASKQQGMTDTQYF. The CDR3 DNA reads TGTGCCAGCAAGCAGCAGGGGATGACAGATACGCAGTATTTT.

This clonotype was seen ten or more times. The V gene is TRBV20-1, the J gene TRBJ2-1; TRBD2 matches 9 bases. V trimming: 3 bases; J trimming: 10 bases; junction bases outside the gene matches: 16. CDR3 length: 16 amino acids. Germline values: CDR1 DFQATT, CDR2 SNEGSKA (reference sequence). The CDR3 is CSASALVSGSRGEQFF. CDR3 DNA sequence: TGCAGTGCTAGTGCCTTGGTTAGCGGGAGTCGTGGGGAGCAGTTCTTC.

Ten or more counts support this clonotype. J is TRBJ2-1 and V is TRBV2; 10 nucleotides align to TRBD1. In germline, CDR1 is SNHLY, CDR2 FYNNEI. The CDR3 length is 17 residues. Losses at the gene ends were 5 bases for V and 9 bases for J; bases not matched to a gene: 16. Written as DNA, the CDR3 is TGTGCCAGCAGTCGACACCGGGACAGGGGCCCCTCGAGTGAGCAGTTCTTC. As protein: CASSRHRDRGPSSEQFF. Drawing the rest from reference TRBV2 and TRBJ2-1, the complete variable domain is EPEVTQTPSHQVTQMGQEVILRCVPISNHLYFYWYRQILGQKVEFLVSFYNNEISEKSEIFDDQFSVERPDGSNFTLKIRSTKLEDSAMYFCASSRHRDRGPSSEQFFGPGTRLTVL.

This clonotype was detected many times. The rearrangement links TRBV5-4 to TRBJ2-3, with 9 nucleotides matching TRBD2. CDR3 length equals 15 residues. The J segment lost 3 bases and the V segment lost 4 bases, leaving 6 bases of the junction unmatched. Germline CDR1 reads SGHNT; CDR2 reads YYREEE (reference sequence). The CDR3 here is CASSLVAGATDTQYF. The CDR3, as DNA: TGTGCCAGCAGCCTAGTAGCGGGAGCGACAGATACGCAGTATTTT.

Ten or more counts support this clonotype. The V gene is TRBV15, the J gene TRBJ1-5; D ambiguous. V was pared by 0 bases and J by 0 bases, with 12 bases between. The CDR3 extends over 17 amino acids. Per the germline V gene, CDR1 is LNHNV and CDR2 is YYDKDF (reference sequence). Written as DNA, the CDR3 is TGTGCCACCAGCAGAGACCGTGTGTCGGATAGCAATCAGCCCCAGCATTTT. It translates to CATSRDRVSDSNQPQHF.

This clonotype was recorded at least ten times. The genes are TRBV20-1 and TRBJ1-2; 11 bases match TRBD1. The germline gives CDR1 DFQATT, CDR2 SNEGSKA (reference sequence). CDR3 length: 15 residues. Germline trimming cut 3 bases from V and 7 bases from J; bases unmatched to any gene: 10. As DNA, the CDR3 is TGCAGTGCTAGGGCCCAGGGCGGGACAGGGGGTGGCTACACCTTC. This sequence encodes CSARAQGGTGGGYTF.

In regard to this clonotype: A read error may explain this, as a much larger clone is one base away. The CDR3 loop reads CDSSYRSTGLYF. In nucleotides, the CDR3 is TGTGACAGCAGCTACCGGTCAACAGGGCTGTACTTC. The chain couples TRBV11-3 to TRBJ2-7, with D perhaps TRBD1 (6 bases). The CDR3 length is 12 residues. In germline, CDR1 is SGHNT, CDR2 YENEEA.

This clonotype was detected ten times or more. The genes are TRBV10-3 and TRBJ2-3; D is possibly TRBD1 (6 bases). V was trimmed by 6 bases and J by 2 bases, leaving 15 bases between them. The CDR3 is made up of 15 amino acids. CDR1 is ENHRY and CDR2 is SYGVKD in the germline V gene. CDR3 loop: CAISRQALTTDTQYF. The CDR3 region has the DNA TGTGCCATCAGCCGACAGGCCCTTACCACAGATACGCAGTATTTT.